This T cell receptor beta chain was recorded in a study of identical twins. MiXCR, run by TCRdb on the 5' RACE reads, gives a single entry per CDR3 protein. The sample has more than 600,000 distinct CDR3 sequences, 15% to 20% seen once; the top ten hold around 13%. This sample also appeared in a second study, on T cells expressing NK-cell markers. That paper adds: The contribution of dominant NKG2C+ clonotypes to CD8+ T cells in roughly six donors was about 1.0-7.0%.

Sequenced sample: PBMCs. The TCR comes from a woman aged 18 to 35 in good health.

The CDR3 protein is CATSRPGLAGDEETQYF. The DNA for the CDR3 is TGTGCCACCAGCAGACCGGGACTAGCGGGGGACGAAGAGACCCAGTACTTC. The V call is TRBV15, the J call TRBJ2-5; 14 bases fit TRBD2. The germline V gene has CDR1 LNHNV and CDR2 YYDKDF (reference sequence). This CDR3 is 17 amino acids long. V trimming: 2 bases; J trimming: 3 bases; junction bases outside the gene matches: 5.